These T cell receptor beta chains were read from a single sample in a study of blood T cells in healthy people across ages. TCRdb fed the 5' RACE reads into MiXCR, producing one record per CDR3 protein. This table holds about 800,000 distinct CDR3 sequences, nearly 60% found once. Material: blood. The receptors stem from a man between 25 and 39 years old in good health. CDR3s include the opening cysteine and the closing phenylalanine or tryptophan. Each record gives: CDR3 DNA, CDR3 protein, clone size, V gene, J gene, D gene. A D gene is named only where the DNA matches it firmly. The size entry is marked missing in some rows and otherwise reads once, few, many or a size class.

CDR3nt: TGTGCCAGCAGCGCGTCAGGTTATGGCTACACCTTC; CDR3aa: CASSASGYGYTF; abundance: few; v_gene: TRBV9; j_gene: TRBJ1-2; d_gene: NA
CDR3nt: TGTGCCTGGAGGGGATGGGGAGCCGGGGCCAACGTCCTGACTTTC; CDR3aa: CAWRGWGAGANVLTF; abundance: NA; v_gene: TRBV30; j_gene: TRBJ2-6; d_gene: NA
CDR3nt: TGTGCCACCAGCAGGACAGGGGGAAACGGGCGCAATGAGCAGTTCTTC; CDR3aa: CATSRTGGNGRNEQFF; abundance: NA; v_gene: TRBV15; j_gene: TRBJ2-1; d_gene: TRBD1
CDR3nt: TGTGCCAGCAGCTCAATTTCTACTAGTCGGGATGAGCAGTTCTTC; CDR3aa: CASSSISTSRDEQFF; abundance: NA; v_gene: TRBV7-6; j_gene: TRBJ2-1; d_gene: NA
CDR3nt: TGTGCCGGCAGCTCGTACGATGGGGTGGATGAGCAGTTCTTC; CDR3aa: CAGSSYDGVDEQFF; abundance: NA; v_gene: TRBV7-6; j_gene: TRBJ2-1; d_gene: NA
CDR3nt: TGCAGCACCGTCTTACTAGCGGGACGATTCGGGAGCACAGATACGCAGTATTTT; CDR3aa: CSTVLLAGRFGSTDTQYF; abundance: NA; v_gene: TRBV29-1; j_gene: TRBJ2-3; d_gene: TRBD2
CDR3nt: TGTGCCAGCAGTGAGCTTCCCTCCGCGAACACTGAAGCTTTCTTT; CDR3aa: CASSELPSANTEAFF; abundance: NA; v_gene: TRBV7-2; j_gene: TRBJ1-1; d_gene: NA
CDR3nt: TGCAGCGTTTGGGGACTAGCGGTGGGTGAGCAGTTCTTC; CDR3aa: CSVWGLAVGEQFF; abundance: NA; v_gene: TRBV29-1; j_gene: TRBJ2-1; d_gene: TRBD2
CDR3nt: TGTGCCAGTTCGGACAGGCGGCGATACGAGCAGTACTTC; CDR3aa: CASSDRRRYEQYF; abundance: NA; v_gene: TRBV6-2/TRBV6-3; j_gene: TRBJ2-7; d_gene: TRBD1
CDR3nt: TGTGCCAGCATGTTTCTAGCGGGAGAGGATGAGCAGTTCTTC; CDR3aa: CASMFLAGEDEQFF; abundance: NA; v_gene: TRBV6-6; j_gene: TRBJ2-1; d_gene: TRBD2
CDR3nt: TGCAGTGCTAGAGATGGACCCGGGGGGTCCTACGAGCAGTACTTC; CDR3aa: CSARDGPGGSYEQYF; abundance: NA; v_gene: TRBV20-1; j_gene: TRBJ2-7; d_gene: TRBD2
CDR3nt: TGCGCCAGCAGCCAAGAAGGCGGAAGGACCCTTACCGGCTATGGCTACACCTTC; CDR3aa: CASSQEGGRTLTGYGYTF; abundance: NA; v_gene: TRBV4-3; j_gene: TRBJ1-2; d_gene: NA
CDR3nt: TGCAGCGTTGGGGAGGGCACTGAAGCTTTCTTT; CDR3aa: CSVGEGTEAFF; abundance: NA; v_gene: TRBV29-1; j_gene: TRBJ1-1; d_gene: NA
CDR3nt: TGTGCCATCAAGGGTTCAGCGGGAGGGGATACGCAGTATTTT; CDR3aa: CAIKGSAGGDTQYF; abundance: NA; v_gene: TRBV2; j_gene: TRBJ2-3; d_gene: TRBD2
CDR3nt: TGTGCCACCAGCAGAGATTCGACATACCAAGAGACCCAGTACTTC; CDR3aa: CATSRDSTYQETQYF; abundance: NA; v_gene: TRBV15; j_gene: TRBJ2-5; d_gene: NA
CDR3nt: TGTGCCAGCAGCCAAGTAGTAGCGGGGGGAGGAGAGACCCAGTACTTC; CDR3aa: CASSQVVAGGGETQYF; abundance: NA; v_gene: TRBV3-1; j_gene: TRBJ2-5; d_gene: TRBD2
CDR3nt: TGCAGTGCTAGAGGCGGGGGGGCCCGCGAGCAGTACTTC; CDR3aa: CSARGGGAREQYF; abundance: many; v_gene: TRBV20-1; j_gene: TRBJ2-7; d_gene: TRBD2
CDR3nt: TGCAGTGCTAGGTCGGGGAATCAGCCCCAGCATTTT; CDR3aa: CSARSGNQPQHF; abundance: NA; v_gene: TRBV20-1; j_gene: TRBJ1-5; d_gene: NA
CDR3nt: TGTGCCAGCATCGACTCCAGGGTCCCTGGGGCCAACGTCCTGACTTTC; CDR3aa: CASIDSRVPGANVLTF; abundance: NA; v_gene: TRBV11-2; j_gene: TRBJ2-6; d_gene: NA
CDR3nt: TGTGCCAGCAGCCCCGGGACTAGCGAGGTGGGGTGGAACATTCAGTACTTC; CDR3aa: CASSPGTSEVGWNIQYF; abundance: NA; v_gene: TRBV7-9; j_gene: TRBJ2-4; d_gene: TRBD2
CDR3nt: TGTGCCAGCAGTTACAAGCGGGGCCCCACCTACGAGCAGTACTTC; CDR3aa: CASSYKRGPTYEQYF; abundance: NA; v_gene: TRBV6-6; j_gene: TRBJ2-7; d_gene: TRBD2
CDR3nt: TGTGCCAGCAGCCAGCCCGGGACAAACACCTATGGCTACACCTTC; CDR3aa: CASSQPGTNTYGYTF; abundance: NA; v_gene: TRBV4-2; j_gene: TRBJ1-2; d_gene: NA
CDR3nt: TGCAGTGCTGCTATTAGCGGGACCAATCAAGAGACCCAGTACTTC; CDR3aa: CSAAISGTNQETQYF; abundance: NA; v_gene: TRBV20-1; j_gene: TRBJ2-5; d_gene: TRBD2
CDR3nt: TGTGCCAGCAGCACGACGGACAGGGGCTACAATGAGCAGTTCTTC; CDR3aa: CASSTTDRGYNEQFF; abundance: NA; v_gene: TRBV7-9; j_gene: TRBJ2-1; d_gene: TRBD1
CDR3nt: TGCAGCGCAAGAGACAGGAACCTTTACGAGCAGTACTTC; CDR3aa: CSARDRNLYEQYF; abundance: NA; v_gene: TRBV29-1; j_gene: TRBJ2-7; d_gene: NA
CDR3nt: TGTGCCAGCAGCTTCTCCACTGTACAGGCACCCTACGAGCAGTACTTC; CDR3aa: CASSFSTVQAPYEQYF; abundance: NA; v_gene: TRBV7-2; j_gene: TRBJ2-7; d_gene: NA
CDR3nt: TGCAGTGCCAGACAGGGGTTCACCGGGGAGCTGTTTTTT; CDR3aa: CSARQGFTGELFF; abundance: once; v_gene: TRBV20-1; j_gene: TRBJ2-2; d_gene: TRBD1
CDR3nt: TGTGCCACCAGCAGAGAACCCACTAGCGGGACATTCTACGAGCAGTACTTC; CDR3aa: CATSREPTSGTFYEQYF; abundance: NA; v_gene: TRBV15; j_gene: TRBJ2-7; d_gene: TRBD2
CDR3nt: TGTGCCAGCAGCCCTGGGACAGGCAGTGGCTACACCTTC; CDR3aa: CASSPGTGSGYTF; abundance: NA; v_gene: TRBV14; j_gene: TRBJ1-2; d_gene: TRBD1
CDR3nt: TGCGCCAGCAGTGAGTGGGGACAGGGAGGGGTTAACTGCGAGCAGTACTTC; CDR3aa: CASSEWGQGGVNCEQYF; abundance: NA; v_gene: TRBV10-2; j_gene: TRBJ2-7; d_gene: TRBD1
CDR3nt: TGTGCCACCAGTGGGGTAGGGTCGGGAACAGATACGCAGTATTTT; CDR3aa: CATSGVGSGTDTQYF; abundance: NA; v_gene: TRBV24-1; j_gene: TRBJ2-3; d_gene: NA
CDR3nt: TGTGCCAGCAGCGTCCCGACAGCCAGCGGCAATGAGCAGTACTTC; CDR3aa: CASSVPTASGNEQYF; abundance: NA; v_gene: TRBV28; j_gene: TRBJ2-5; d_gene: NA
CDR3nt: TGTGCCAGCAGCCCCGGGACAGGGAAAGGAGGGTCCTACGAGCAGTACTTC; CDR3aa: CASSPGTGKGGSYEQYF; abundance: few; v_gene: TRBV12-3/TRBV12-4; j_gene: TRBJ2-7; d_gene: TRBD1
CDR3nt: TGCAGTGCTAGAGGATCGGGGGGCAACAACTACGAGCAGTACTTC; CDR3aa: CSARGSGGNNYEQYF; abundance: NA; v_gene: TRBV20-1; j_gene: TRBJ2-7; d_gene: NA
CDR3nt: TGTGCCAGCAGCGCCGCGGACAGTTCTCTCTATGGCTACACCTTC; CDR3aa: CASSAADSSLYGYTF; abundance: NA; v_gene: TRBV9; j_gene: TRBJ1-2; d_gene: NA
CDR3nt: TGTGCCAGCAGCCTCAGATGGGGTCCAGGAAACATTCAGTACTTC; CDR3aa: CASSLRWGPGNIQYF; abundance: NA; v_gene: TRBV7-6; j_gene: TRBJ2-4; d_gene: NA
CDR3nt: TGTGCCAGCAGGTCCGGCCCGGACGCCGCCAATGAGCAGTTCTTC; CDR3aa: CASRSGPDAANEQFF; abundance: NA; v_gene: TRBV12-3/TRBV12-4; j_gene: TRBJ2-1; d_gene: NA
CDR3nt: TGTGCCAGCAGGGGCGAGGGTGAAAAAGCGGGAGCCAAAAACATTCAGTACTTC; CDR3aa: CASRGEGEKAGAKNIQYF; abundance: NA; v_gene: TRBV6-1; j_gene: TRBJ2-4; d_gene: NA
CDR3nt: TGCAGTGGCGGGGGGTCCTACAATGAGCAGTTCTTC; CDR3aa: CSGGGSYNEQFF; abundance: NA; v_gene: TRBV20-1; j_gene: TRBJ2-1; d_gene: TRBD2
CDR3nt: TGTGCCAGCACCCCGGGACTAGCATTCTCCGATGAGCAGTTCTTC; CDR3aa: CASTPGLAFSDEQFF; abundance: NA; v_gene: TRBV7-9; j_gene: TRBJ2-1; d_gene: TRBD2
CDR3nt: TGCGCCAGCAGCCAAACGGGACTAGCGGGTGACGGAAATGAGCAGTACTTC; CDR3aa: CASSQTGLAGDGNEQYF; abundance: NA; v_gene: TRBV4-1; j_gene: TRBJ2-5; d_gene: TRBD2
CDR3nt: TGCAGTGCTAGAGATGCACTAGCGGGATGGGAGGATACGCAGTATTTT; CDR3aa: CSARDALAGWEDTQYF; abundance: many; v_gene: TRBV20-1; j_gene: TRBJ2-3; d_gene: TRBD2